What follows are 3 T cell receptor beta chains derived from one specimen sequenced in a study of blood T cell repertoires in COVID-19. Only in-frame clones appear in the TCRdb table, and some are missing; sequencing was by immunoSEQ multiplex PCR. The sample records about 38,000 clones, around 85% being singletons. The sample taken for sequencing was peripheral blood. Receptor source: a middle-aged man with active COVID-19.

The chain has TRBV19 and TRBJ1-1; 11 bases agree with TRBD1. V lost 3 bases and J lost 9; bases outside the gene matches: 12. The CDR3 covers 16 residues. Germline V gene lookup returns CDR1 LNHDA and CDR2 SQIVND (reference sequence). The CDR3 reads CASSINEGQGGVKAFF. The CDR3 DNA is TGTGCCAGTAGTATTAATGAGGGACAGGGGGGTGTTAAAGCTTTCTTT.

The V and J genes are TRBV27 and TRBJ1-2; TRBD1 matches at 8 bases. Looked up from germline, CDR1 is MNHEY and CDR2 is SMNVEV (reference sequence). CDR3 length: 15 amino acids. V trimming: 5 bases; J trimming: 0 bases; junction bases outside the gene matches: 5. CDR3 bases: TGTGCCAGCAGTCCTCGACAGGGGACTAACTATGGCTACACCTTC. As protein: CASSPRQGTNYGYTF.

Only one count was recorded for this clone. The chain has TRBV2 and TRBJ2-5, with 7 bases identical to TRBD1. V trimming: 11 bases; J trimming: 8 bases; junction bases outside the gene matches: 11. In germline, CDR1 is SNHLY, CDR2 FYNNEI. The CDR3 is made up of 12 amino acids. The CDR3 here is CAAGGRSGTQYF. The CDR3 DNA is TGTGCCGCAGGGGGACGATCCGGAACCCAGTACTTC.